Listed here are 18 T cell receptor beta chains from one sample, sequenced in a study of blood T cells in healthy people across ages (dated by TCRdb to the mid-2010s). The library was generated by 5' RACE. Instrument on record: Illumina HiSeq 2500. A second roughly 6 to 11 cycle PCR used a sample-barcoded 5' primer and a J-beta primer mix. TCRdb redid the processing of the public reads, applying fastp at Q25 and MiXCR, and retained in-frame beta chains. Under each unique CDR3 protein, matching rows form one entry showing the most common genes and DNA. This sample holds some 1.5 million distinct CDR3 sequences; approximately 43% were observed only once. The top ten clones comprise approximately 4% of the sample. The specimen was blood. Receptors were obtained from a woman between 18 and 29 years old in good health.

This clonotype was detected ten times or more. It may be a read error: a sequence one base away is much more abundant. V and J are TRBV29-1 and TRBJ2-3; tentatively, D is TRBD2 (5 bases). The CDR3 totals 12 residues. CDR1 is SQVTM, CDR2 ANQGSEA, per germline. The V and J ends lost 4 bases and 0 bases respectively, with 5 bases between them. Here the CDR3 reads CSVGESTDTQYF. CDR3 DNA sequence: TGCAGCGTTGGGGAGAGCACAGATACGCAGTATTTT.

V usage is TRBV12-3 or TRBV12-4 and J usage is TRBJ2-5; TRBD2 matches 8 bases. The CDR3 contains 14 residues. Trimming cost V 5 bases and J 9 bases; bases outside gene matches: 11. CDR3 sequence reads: CASSPLAGGAAQYF. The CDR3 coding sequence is TGTGCCAGCAGTCCTCTAGCGGGTGGGGCGGCCCAGTACTTC.

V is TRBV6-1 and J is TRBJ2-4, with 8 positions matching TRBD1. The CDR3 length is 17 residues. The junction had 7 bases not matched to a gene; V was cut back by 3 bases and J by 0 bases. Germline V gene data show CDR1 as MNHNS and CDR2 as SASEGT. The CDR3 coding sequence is TGTGCCAGCAGTGACAGGGGGCTGATCTTAGCCAAAAACATTCAGTACTTC. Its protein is CASSDRGLILAKNIQYF.

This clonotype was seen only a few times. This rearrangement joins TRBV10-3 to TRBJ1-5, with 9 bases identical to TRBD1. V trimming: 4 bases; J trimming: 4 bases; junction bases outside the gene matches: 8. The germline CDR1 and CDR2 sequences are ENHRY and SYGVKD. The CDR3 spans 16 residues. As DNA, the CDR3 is TGTGCCATCAGTGGATCGGGACAGGGAGGGAATCAGCCCCAGCATTTT. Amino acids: CAISGSGQGGNQPQHF.

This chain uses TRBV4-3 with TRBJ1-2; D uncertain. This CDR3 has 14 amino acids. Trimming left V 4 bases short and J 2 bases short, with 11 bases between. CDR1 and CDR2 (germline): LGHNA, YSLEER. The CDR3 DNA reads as TGCGCCAGCAGCCCGGAGGTGTTAAACTATGGCTACACCTTC. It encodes CASSPEVLNYGYTF.

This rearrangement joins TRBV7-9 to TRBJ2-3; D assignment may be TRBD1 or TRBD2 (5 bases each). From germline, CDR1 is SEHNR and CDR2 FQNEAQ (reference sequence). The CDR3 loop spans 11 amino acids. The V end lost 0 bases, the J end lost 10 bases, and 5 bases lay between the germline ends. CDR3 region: CASSLAGAQYF. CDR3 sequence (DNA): TGTGCCAGCAGCTTAGCGGGGGCGCAGTATTTT.

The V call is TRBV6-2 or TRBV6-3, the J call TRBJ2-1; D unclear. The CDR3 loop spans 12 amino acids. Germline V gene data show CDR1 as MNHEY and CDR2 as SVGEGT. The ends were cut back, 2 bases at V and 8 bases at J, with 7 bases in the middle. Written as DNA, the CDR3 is TGTGCCAGCAGTTACCCCGTCTATGAGCAGTTCTTC. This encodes CASSYPVYEQFF.

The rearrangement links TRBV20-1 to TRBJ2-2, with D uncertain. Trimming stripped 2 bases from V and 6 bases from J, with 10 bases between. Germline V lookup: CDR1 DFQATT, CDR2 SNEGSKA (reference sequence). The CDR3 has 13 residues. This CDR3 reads CSARRSRAGELFF. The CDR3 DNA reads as TGCAGTGCTAGACGGTCCCGAGCCGGGGAGCTGTTTTTT.

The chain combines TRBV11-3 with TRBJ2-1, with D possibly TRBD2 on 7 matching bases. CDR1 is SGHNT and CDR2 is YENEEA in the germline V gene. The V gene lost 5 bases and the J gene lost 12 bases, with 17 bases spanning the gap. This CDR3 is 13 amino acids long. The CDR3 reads CASSPRTGGRQFF. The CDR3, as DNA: TGTGCCAGCAGCCCAAGAACGGGGGGCCGGCAGTTCTTC.

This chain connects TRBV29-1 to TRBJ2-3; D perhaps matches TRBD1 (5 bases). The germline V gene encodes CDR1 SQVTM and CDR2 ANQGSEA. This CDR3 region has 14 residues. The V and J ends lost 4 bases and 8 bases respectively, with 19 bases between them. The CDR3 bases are TGCAGCGTTGTAGGGTTAGGGGAAGACGGTACGCAGTATTTT. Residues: CSVVGLGEDGTQYF.

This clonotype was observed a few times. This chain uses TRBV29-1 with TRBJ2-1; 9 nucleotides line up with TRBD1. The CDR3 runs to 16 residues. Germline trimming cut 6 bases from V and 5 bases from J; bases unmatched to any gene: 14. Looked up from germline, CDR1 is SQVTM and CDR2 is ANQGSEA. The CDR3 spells CSVSGVLGQGDNEQFF. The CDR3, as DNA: TGCAGCGTCAGTGGGGTGTTGGGACAGGGCGACAATGAGCAGTTCTTC.

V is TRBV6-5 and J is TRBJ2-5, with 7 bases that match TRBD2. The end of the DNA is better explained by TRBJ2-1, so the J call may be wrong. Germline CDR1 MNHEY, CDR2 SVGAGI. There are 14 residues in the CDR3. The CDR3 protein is CASSYSAGKETQFF. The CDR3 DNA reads TGTGCCAGCAGTTACTCAGCGGGGAAAGAGACCCAGTTCTTC.

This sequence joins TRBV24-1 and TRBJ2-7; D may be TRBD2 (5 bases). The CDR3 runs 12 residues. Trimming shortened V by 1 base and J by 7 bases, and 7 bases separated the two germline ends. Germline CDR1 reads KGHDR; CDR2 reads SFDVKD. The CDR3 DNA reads TGTGCCACCAGTGATTTCCGAGGGGAGCAGTACTTC. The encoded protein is CATSDFRGEQYF.

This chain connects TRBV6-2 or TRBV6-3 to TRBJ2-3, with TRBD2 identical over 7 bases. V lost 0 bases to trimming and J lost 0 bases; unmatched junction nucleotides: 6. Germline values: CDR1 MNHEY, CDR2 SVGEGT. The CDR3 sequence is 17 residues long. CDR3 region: CASSYSAGTTSTDTQYF. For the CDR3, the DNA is TGTGCCAGCAGTTACTCAGCGGGGACCACTAGCACAGATACGCAGTATTTT.

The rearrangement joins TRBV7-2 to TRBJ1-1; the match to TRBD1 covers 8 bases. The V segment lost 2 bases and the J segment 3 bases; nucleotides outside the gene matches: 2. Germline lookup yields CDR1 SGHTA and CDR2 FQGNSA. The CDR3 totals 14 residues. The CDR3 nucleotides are TGTGCCAGCAGCTTAAGGACAGGGCACACTGAAGCTTTCTTT. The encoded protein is CASSLRTGHTEAFF.

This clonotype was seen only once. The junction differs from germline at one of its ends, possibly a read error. The CDR3 bases are TGCAGTGCTAGTAGGTTAGGGGGTGTAGATATGCAGTATTTT. This sequence encodes CSASRLGGVDMQYF. This chain links TRBV20-1 with TRBJ2-3; tentatively, D is TRBD1 (6 bases). The germline V gene encodes CDR1 DFQATT and CDR2 SNEGSKA (reference sequence). The CDR3 has 14 amino acids.

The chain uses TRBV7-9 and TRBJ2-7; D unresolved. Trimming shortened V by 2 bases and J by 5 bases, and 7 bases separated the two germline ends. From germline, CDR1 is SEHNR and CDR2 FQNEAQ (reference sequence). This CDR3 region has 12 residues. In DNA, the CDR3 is TGTGCCAGCAGCTTATTCAGTGACGAGCAGTACTTC. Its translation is CASSLFSDEQYF.

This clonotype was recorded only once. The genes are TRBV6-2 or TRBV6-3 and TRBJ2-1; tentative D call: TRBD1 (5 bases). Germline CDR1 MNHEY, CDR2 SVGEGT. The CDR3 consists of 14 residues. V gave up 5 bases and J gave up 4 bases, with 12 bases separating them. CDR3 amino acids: CASSDHDSYNEQFF. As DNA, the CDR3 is TGTGCCAGCAGTGATCACGACAGTTACAATGAGCAGTTCTTC.